The 15 T cell receptor beta chains below were found in one sample sequenced in a study of blood T cell repertoires in COVID-19. Data came from immunoSEQ multiplex PCR; TCRdb stores just in-frame clones and leaves some out. This table has 210,000 or so clones, about 87% appearing once. Sequencing input: PBMCs or T cells enriched from blood (not recorded which). The receptors shown here come from a woman in her twenties or thirties who had been exposed to COVID-19.

The chain carries TRBV7-9 and TRBJ2-5; 11 positions match TRBD1. V was pared by 2 bases and J by 5 bases, with 16 bases of the junction left unmatched. Per the germline V gene, CDR1 is SEHNR and CDR2 is FQNEAQ (reference sequence). The CDR3 is 19 amino acids. CDR3 DNA: TGTGCCAGCAGCTTAACCCGGGACAGGGGGGGGTATGCCCAGGAGACCCAGTACTTC. Protein product: CASSLTRDRGGYAQETQYF.

The chain uses TRBV7-9 and TRBJ2-1; a weak D match, TRBD1 (5 bases). The germline V gene encodes CDR1 SEHNR and CDR2 FQNEAQ (reference sequence). The CDR3 has 15 residues. Trimming removed 2 bases at V and 2 bases at J, with 10 bases between. CDR3 loop: CASSLRWGAYNEQFF. CDR3 bases: TGTGCCAGCAGCTTACGCTGGGGCGCCTACAATGAGCAGTTCTTC.

Only one count was recorded for this clone. CDR3 protein: CASGLGGLDEQYF. CDR3 coding DNA: TGTGCTAGTGGTTTAGGAGGGTTGGACGAGCAGTACTTC. This chain links TRBV12-5 with TRBJ2-7; tentatively, D is TRBD2 (6 bases). Germline V gene data show CDR1 as LGHNT and CDR2 as FRNRAP. The germline V and J ends were trimmed by 3 bases and 5 bases, with 11 bases remaining between them. The CDR3 has 13 amino acids.

This sequence joins TRBV3-1 (or the pseudogene TRBV3-2) and TRBJ2-7; TRBD2 agrees at 7 bases. This CDR3 has 15 residues. CDR1 and CDR2 (germline): LGHDT, YNNKEL (reference sequence). With V trimmed by 4 bases and J by 3 bases, 9 bases remained unmatched. Here the CDR3 reads CASSPRREIVYEQYF. CDR3 DNA sequence: TGTGCCAGCAGCCCAAGGCGGGAGATCGTCTACGAGCAGTACTTC.

J is TRBJ1-1 and V is TRBV29-1; weak D call: TRBD1 (5 bases). Germline V gives CDR1 SQVTM, CDR2 ANQGSEA. This CDR3 contains 14 residues. V lost 0 bases to trimming and J lost 6 bases, with 14 bases between them. The CDR3 DNA is TGCAGCGTTGAAGATCTTTGGCAGGGCCCTGAAGCTTTCTTT. This sequence encodes CSVEDLWQGPEAFF.

The gene calls are TRBV2 and TRBJ2-1; 11 nucleotides agree with TRBD2. The CDR3 has 16 residues. With V trimmed by 2 bases and J by 6 bases, 6 bases remained unmatched. The germline V gene encodes CDR1 SNHLY and CDR2 FYNNEI. CDR3: CASSELRLAGTNEQFF. For the CDR3, the DNA is TGTGCCAGCAGTGAACTGCGACTAGCGGGGACCAATGAGCAGTTCTTC.

This rearrangement joins TRBV4-2 to TRBJ2-1, with TRBD1 identical over 7 bases. Germline V gene sequence: CDR1 LGHNA, CDR2 YNFKEQ. CDR3 length: 16 residues. J gave up 6 bases and V 2 bases, and 10 bases lay outside the gene matches. The chain's CDR3 is CASSQTGAAGGNEQFF. The CDR3 DNA reads as TGTGCCAGCAGCCAAACAGGGGCCGCAGGTGGCAATGAGCAGTTCTTC.

The V gene is TRBV12-3 or TRBV12-4, the J gene TRBJ1-2; 8 nucleotides align to TRBD1. The CDR3 consists of 13 residues. J lost 7 bases, V lost 5 bases, and 6 bases had no gene match. CDR3 loop: CASSLATGGGYTF. CDR3 bases: TGTGCCAGCAGTCTCGCCACAGGGGGTGGCTACACCTTC.

V is TRBV28 and J is TRBJ1-5; D not certain. The ends were cut back, 6 bases at V and 9 bases at J, with 12 bases in the middle. CDR3 length: 12 residues. In germline, CDR1 is MDHEN, CDR2 SYDVKM. The CDR3 protein is CASRPSGRPQHF. The CDR3 DNA reads TGTGCCAGCAGGCCTTCGGGTCGGCCCCAGCATTTT.

The J gene is TRBJ2-2, the V gene TRBV20-1; D ambiguous. This CDR3 is built from 13 residues. Between the trimmed V and J ends, which lost 3 bases and 4 bases, there was a span of 9 bases. The germline V gene encodes CDR1 DFQATT and CDR2 SNEGSKA (reference sequence). CDR3 sequence (DNA): TGCAGTGCTAGTTTGCAGATCACCGGGGAGCTGTTTTTT. Protein: CSASLQITGELFF.

This clone was seen only a few times. The chain recombines TRBV5-5 with TRBJ2-1; 10 bases are a match to TRBD2. The V and J ends lost 1 base and 6 bases, in that order; junction bases with no gene match: 7. Germline assignment: CDR1 SGHKS and CDR2 YYEKEE (reference sequence). This CDR3 comprises 16 residues. CDR3 bases: TGTGCCAGCAGCTTGACCCAACTAGCGGGACCCAATGAGCAGTTCTTC. This encodes CASSLTQLAGPNEQFF.

V gene TRBV14 combines with J gene TRBJ1-1; D remains unclear. The CDR3 is 15 residues long. CDR1 is SGHDN and CDR2 is FVKESK in the germline V gene. Trimming cost V 2 bases and J 3 bases, with 13 bases left between them. CDR3 region: CASSQFRPVYTEAFF. The CDR3, as DNA: TGTGCCAGCAGCCAATTCCGCCCAGTATACACTGAAGCTTTCTTT.

The rearrangement uses TRBV18 and TRBJ2-3; TRBD2 agrees at 9 bases. V was pared by 1 base and J by 5 bases, with 7 bases of the junction left unmatched. The CDR3 is made up of 16 amino acids. Per the germline V gene, CDR1 is KGHSH and CDR2 is LQKENI. CDR3 sequence: CASSPLSGSSVDTQYF. The CDR3 DNA follows: TGTGCCAGCTCACCACTTAGCGGGAGTTCAGTAGATACGCAGTATTTT.

The chain combines TRBV20-1 with TRBJ2-1; D uncertain. The length of the CDR3 is 14 residues. Germline CDR1 is DFQATT and CDR2 is SNEGSKA (reference sequence). Trimming pared 3 bases from V and 4 bases from J, leaving 13 bases between. CDR3 sequence (DNA): TGCAGTGCTAGTGTTAGATTTAAGTACAATGAGCAGTTCTTC. Protein sequence: CSASVRFKYNEQFF.

The genes are TRBV7-6 and TRBJ2-5; D not resolved. V lost 0 bases to trimming and J lost 3 bases, with 11 bases between them. The V gene's germline CDR1 is SGHVS and CDR2 FNYEAQ. The CDR3 totals 15 residues. The CDR3 DNA reads TGTGCCAGCAGCTTAGCGCTAAGTACCGAAGAGACCCAGTACTTC. It yields the protein CASSLALSTEETQYF. Full variable domain (rest looked up from reference TRBV7-6 and TRBJ2-5): GAGVSQSPRYKVTKRGQDVALRCDPISGHVSLYWYRQALGQGPEFLTYFNYEAQQDKSGLPNDRFSAERPEGSISTLTIQRTEQRDSAMYRCASSLALSTEETQYFGPGTRLLVL.